A selection of T cell receptor beta chains follows, all from one sample in a study of blood T cell repertoires in COVID-19. TCRdb's copy holds only in-frame clones and misses some; the assay was immunoSEQ multiplex PCR. The repertoire holds a few hundred thousand clones, with roughly 84% as singletons. The sequenced sample was peripheral blood. These receptors all stem from a woman aged 40 to 50 who had recovered from COVID-19. CDR3s leave out the opening cysteine and the closing phenylalanine or tryptophan. The order of the fields is V gene, clone size, CDR3 protein. Size is stated for part of the rows, as once, few or many counts, or as a class when the clone is expanded.

V gene: TRBV6-5; clone size: -; CDR3 protein: ASSYWTGSEGYEQY
V gene: TRBV4-3; clone size: -; CDR3 protein: ASSPGGQADTQY
V gene: TRBV4-1; clone size: -; CDR3 protein: ASSQDNSGNTGELF
V gene: TRBV7-6; clone size: -; CDR3 protein: ASSRSRDIYEQY
V gene: TRBV11-3; clone size: -; CDR3 protein: ASRKESSYNEQF
V gene: TRBV18; clone size: -; CDR3 protein: ASSKDRAAAF
V gene: TRBV5-1; clone size: -; CDR3 protein: ASSLGQGNYGGYT
V gene: TRBV18; clone size: -; CDR3 protein: ASSDREWGGYT
V gene: TRBV5-1; clone size: -; CDR3 protein: ASSLFLAGEETQY
V gene: TRBV7-3; clone size: few; CDR3 protein: ASTRGAGSSYEQY
V gene: TRBV6-1; clone size: once; CDR3 protein: ASSEAWGQPSYEQY
V gene: TRBV15; clone size: -; CDR3 protein: ATSRDSGTGLVLDTQY
V gene: TRBV19; clone size: -; CDR3 protein: ASSNPMGDIRSSPLH
V gene: TRBV7-3; clone size: -; CDR3 protein: ASSLNPAGFEQF
V gene: TRBV9; clone size: -; CDR3 protein: ASSVAVEGSVTGELF
V gene: TRBV5-1; clone size: -; CDR3 protein: ASSLGPGIGETQY